Below are 8 T cell receptor beta chains sequenced from a single sample in a study of blood T cell repertoires in COVID-19. This table comes from immunoSEQ multiplex PCR, and its TCRdb copy is limited to in-frame clones, with some not included. The data show fewer than 300,000 clones, about 76% seen once. The material sequenced was peripheral blood. The receptors stem from a woman aged 55-70 years with active or convalescent COVID-19.

J is TRBJ2-7 and V is TRBV7-2; D is possibly TRBD1 (6 bases). Germline CDR1 reads SGHTA; CDR2 reads FQGNSA. There are 16 residues in the CDR3. V lost 1 base and J 4 bases, leaving 17 bases between the germline ends. CDR3 protein: CASSLVSRGNLYEQYF. As DNA, the CDR3 is TGTGCCAGCAGCTTAGTTAGTAGGGGGAATCTATACGAGCAGTACTTC.

This rearrangement joins TRBV7-8 to TRBJ2-5, with TRBD1 matching 7 bases. Per the germline V gene, CDR1 is SGHVS and CDR2 is FQNEAQ. With V trimmed by 1 base and J by 4 bases, 15 bases remained unmatched. The CDR3 totals 18 residues. The CDR3 region has the DNA TGTGCCAGCAGCTTAGGCCGGACAGGTCCCCTAAGGGGAGAGACCCAGTACTTC. Translated, it gives CASSLGRTGPLRGETQYF.

J is TRBJ1-5 and V is TRBV7-8, with TRBD1 as a possible D gene (6 bases). Germline values: CDR1 SGHVS, CDR2 FQNEAQ. CDR3 size: 15 residues. V was clipped by 5 bases and J by 3 bases, with 14 bases between them. The CDR3 sequence: CASSKGQTNNQPQHF. For the CDR3, the DNA is TGTGCCAGCAGCAAAGGACAGACTAACAATCAGCCCCAGCATTTT.

The rearrangement joins TRBV29-1 to TRBJ2-5, with 12 nucleotides matching TRBD1. Unmatched junction bases numbered 9, after V lost 2 bases and J lost 5 bases. The CDR3 sequence is 16 residues long. The V gene's germline CDR1 is SQVTM and CDR2 ANQGSEA. The CDR3 coding sequence is TGCAGCGTTGAAACCCACCGGGACAGGGGGCAGGAGACCCAGTACTTC. Residues: CSVETHRDRGQETQYF.

The V call is TRBV5-6, the J call TRBJ1-2; maybe TRBD1 (6 bases). Trimming stripped 5 bases from V and 6 bases from J, with 11 bases between. This CDR3 contains 12 residues. Germline-derived CDR1 and CDR2 are SGHDT and YYEEEE. CDR3 protein: CASRDRSHGYTF. CDR3 coding DNA: TGTGCCAGCAGAGACAGGAGCCATGGCTACACCTTC.

This clone has only a few counts. This rearrangement joins TRBV30 to TRBJ1-4; 7 nucleotides match TRBD1. The CDR3 runs 15 residues. Trimming took 0 bases from V and 5 from J; bases not matched to a gene: 6. Germline values: CDR1 GTSNPN, CDR2 SVGIG (reference sequence). The CDR3 is CAWSVGGQLNEKLFF. The CDR3, as DNA: TGTGCCTGGAGTGTAGGGGGACAGCTAAATGAAAAACTGTTTTTT.

This clone was seen a handful of times. The chain joins TRBV27 to TRBJ1-1, with 10 positions matching TRBD1. The germline V gene encodes CDR1 MNHEY and CDR2 SMNVEV (reference sequence). The CDR3 has 17 residues. With 6 bases clipped from V and 6 bases from J, the junction kept 16 bases outside the gene matches. This chain's CDR3 is CASSPRDRGIRGAEAFF. DNA of the CDR3: TGTGCCAGCAGCCCCCGGGACAGGGGTATCCGTGGAGCTGAAGCTTTCTTT.

The gene calls are TRBV9 and TRBJ1-5, with TRBD1 as a possible D gene (5 bases). V was pared by 3 bases and J by 4 bases, with 11 bases between. CDR1 SGDLS and CDR2 YYNGEE come from the germline V gene. The CDR3 length is 14 residues. The DNA of the CDR3 is TGTGCCAGCAGCGCGACGGAGGGGAATCAGCCCCAGCATTTT. Its protein is CASSATEGNQPQHF.